This T cell receptor beta chain was recorded in a study of CD8+ T cells in alopecia areata. This CDR3 is 14 amino acids long. V lost 6 bases to trimming and J lost 3 bases; unmatched junction nucleotides: 6. CDR1 is MGHDK and CDR2 is SYGVNS in the germline V gene. Extraction and reverse transcription of RNA yielded cDNA as the sequencing template. TCRdb's table, derived via immunoSEQ multiplex PCR, lists solely in-frame clones and lacks some. In the table there are over 150,000 clones, roughly 50% of which are singletons. With respect to this clone: Its antigen is as yet unknown.

Overall study findings and caveats: Higher clonality was seen in lesional scalp than in normal scalp, especially in alopecia totalis/universalis.

The chain joins TRBV25-1 to TRBJ1-2, with 8 bases matching TRBD1. This clonotype was obtained from a human donor in good health. Sequenced: CD8+ T cells sorted from blood. The CDR3: CASRPDRGDYGYTF. In DNA form, the CDR3 reads TGTGCCAGCAGACCCGACAGGGGAGACTATGGCTACACCTTC.